These T cell receptor beta chains were read from a single sample in a study of blood T cell repertoires in COVID-19. Method: immunoSEQ multiplex PCR; TCRdb's copy keeps in-frame clones and lacks some. The sample shows more than 120,000 clones, approximately 89% of them seen only once. Sequencing was performed on peripheral blood. All receptors derive from a human donor in a cohort sampled during active COVID-19. Both conserved end residues are part of each CDR3. D genes are given only for firm matches. Clone size is given for some rows only: seen once, a few or many times, or a class if the clone is expanded.

clone_size	v_call	j_call	d_call	cdr3_aa	cdr3_nt
NA	TRBV4-1	TRBJ1-2	NA	CASSLRTREELNGYTF	TGCGCCAGCAGCCTAAGGACCAGGGAAGAGCTAAATGGCTACACCTTC
NA	TRBV7-9	TRBJ1-5	NA	CASSLGTGDYQPQHF	TGTGCCAGCAGCTTAGGAACGGGTGACTATCAGCCCCAGCATTTT
NA	TRBV2	TRBJ2-1	NA	CASTVTNYNEQFF	TGTGCCAGCACCGTGACAAATTACAATGAGCAGTTCTTC
NA	TRBV9	TRBJ1-3	TRBD1	CASSPRTGRPSGNTIYF	TGTGCCAGCAGCCCACGGACAGGGAGGCCCTCTGGAAACACCATATATTTT
NA	TRBV19	TRBJ2-5	TRBD1	CASRRQGEETQYF	TGTGCCAGCCGAAGACAGGGGGAGGAGACCCAGTACTTC
NA	TRBV5-5	TRBJ1-1	TRBD1	CASSLIVGQGTEAFF	TGTGCCAGCAGCTTGATTGTGGGACAGGGCACTGAAGCTTTCTTT
NA	TRBV6-2/TRBV6-3	TRBJ2-6	TRBD1	CASSYSIGQADAGANVLTF	TGTGCCAGCAGTTACTCGATAGGACAGGCCGACGCTGGGGCCAACGTCCTGACTTTC
NA	TRBV6-1	TRBJ1-3	NA	CASSEVLSSGNTIYF	TGTGCCAGCAGTGAGGTTCTGAGCTCTGGAAACACCATATATTTT
NA	TRBV4-1	TRBJ2-2	TRBD2	CASSQPSGGAYTGELFF	TGCGCCAGCAGCCAACCTAGCGGGGGGGCTTACACCGGGGAGCTGTTTTTT
NA	TRBV9	TRBJ2-1	NA	CASSARIFPYNEQFF	TGTGCCAGCAGCGCGAGGATTTTCCCCTACAATGAGCAGTTCTTC
once	TRBV7-9	TRBJ2-2	NA	CASSTLPGGENTGELFF	TGTGCCAGCAGCACACTGCCGGGCGGGGAGAACACCGGGGAGCTGTTTTTT
NA	TRBV4-2	TRBJ2-1	NA	CASSQGPTLNEQFF	TGTGCCAGCAGCCAAGGTCCGACACTGAATGAGCAGTTCTTC
NA	TRBV6-1	TRBJ2-5	TRBD2	CASSEWTSGGRETQYF	TGTGCCAGCAGTGAGTGGACTAGCGGGGGGAGGGAGACCCAGTACTTC
NA	TRBV29-1	TRBJ2-7	TRBD2	CSVEASGSYEQYF	TGCAGCGTTGAAGCTAGCGGTTCCTACGAGCAGTACTTC
NA	TRBV10-3	TRBJ1-3	NA	CAIRGAASGNTIYF	TGTGCCATCCGAGGAGCAGCATCCGGAAACACCATATATTTT
NA	TRBV20-1	TRBJ2-5	NA	CSVPSQTQYF	TGCAGTGTCCCAAGCCAGACCCAGTACTTC
NA	TRBV3-1/TRBV3-2	TRBJ2-1	TRBD2	CASSQAVPSGYEQFF	TGTGCCAGCAGCCAAGCTGTGCCTAGCGGATATGAGCAGTTCTTC
once	TRBV6-2/TRBV6-3	TRBJ1-1	TRBD1	CASSPTGEGTEAFF	TGTGCCAGCAGTCCGACAGGGGAAGGGACTGAAGCTTTCTTT
NA	TRBV6-5	TRBJ1-5	TRBD1	CASRQTGDSNQPQHF	TGTGCCAGCAGGCAGACAGGGGATAGCAATCAGCCCCAGCATTTT
NA	TRBV2	TRBJ2-5	TRBD2	CASSGLSGLAEETQYF	TGTGCCAGCAGTGGGTTATCGGGACTAGCCGAAGAGACCCAGTACTTC
NA	TRBV18	TRBJ1-1	NA	CASSPEVTANTEAFF	TGTGCCAGCTCACCAGAGGTGACAGCGAACACTGAAGCTTTCTTT
NA	TRBV6-5	TRBJ1-2	NA	CASSTRGWDGYTF	TGTGCCAGCAGTACACGGGGGTGGGATGGCTACACCTTC
NA	TRBV7-3	TRBJ2-3	TRBD2	CASSASGPSTDTQYF	TGTGCCAGCAGCGCTAGCGGGCCTAGCACAGATACGCAGTATTTT
NA	TRBV6-1	TRBJ1-2	NA	CASSEAAVEAGYTF	TGTGCCAGCAGTGAAGCGGCCGTAGAGGCTGGCTACACCTTC
NA	TRBV18	TRBJ2-1	TRBD2	CASSPIAGGALANEQFF	TGTGCCAGCTCACCAATAGCGGGGGGGGCCTTGGCCAATGAGCAGTTCTTC
NA	TRBV11-2	TRBJ2-5	NA	CASSLGLGVGEETQYF	TGTGCCAGCAGCTTAGGTTTAGGGGTTGGAGAGGAGACCCAGTACTTC